This T cell receptor (beta chain) was sequenced for a study of shared clonotypes between healthy human individuals. Study summary: CD4 naive and CD4 memory each took three plates per donor, while CD8 naive took two and CD8 memory one. Study conclusions and caveats: Relative to clonotypes present in all four donors, those not shared had lower generation probabilities. Larger estimated richness was generally seen in naive subsets than in memory subsets. Incompleteness in sorted-subset sequencing, despite large depth, was shown by rarefaction.

Produced via immunoSEQ multiplex PCR; TCRdb's table is partial and in-frame only. The table lists around 1.4 million clones, approximately 98.5% of them singletons. On this clone itself: Its antigen is unidentified.

The length of the CDR3 is 11 residues. The germline V and J ends were trimmed by 6 bases and 10 bases, with 10 bases remaining between them. The V gene's germline CDR1 is SNHLY and CDR2 FYNNEI. Sequencing was carried out using naive CD4+ T cells sorted from blood. The subset: CD45RA+ positively selected. The J gene is TRBJ2-1, the V gene TRBV2; D perhaps matches TRBD1 (6 bases). The source of this sequence is a man aged 25 to 45 in good health. CDR3 sequence (DNA): TGTGCCAGCAGCTCTAGGGGGGAGCAGTTCTTC. It translates to CASSSRGEQFF.